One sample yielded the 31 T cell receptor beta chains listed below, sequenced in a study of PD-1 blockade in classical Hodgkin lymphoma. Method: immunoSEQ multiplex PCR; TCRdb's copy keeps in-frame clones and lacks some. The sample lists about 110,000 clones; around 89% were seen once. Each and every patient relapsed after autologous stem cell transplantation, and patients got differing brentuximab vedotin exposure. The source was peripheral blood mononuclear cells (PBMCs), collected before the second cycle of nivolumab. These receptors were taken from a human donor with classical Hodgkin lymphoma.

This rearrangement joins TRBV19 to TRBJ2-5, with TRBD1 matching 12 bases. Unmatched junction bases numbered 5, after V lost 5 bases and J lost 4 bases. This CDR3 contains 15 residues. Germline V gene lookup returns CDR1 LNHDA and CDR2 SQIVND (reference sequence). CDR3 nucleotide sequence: TGTGCCAGTAGTCCGGGGACAGGGGGCTCAGAGACCCAGTACTTC. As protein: CASSPGTGGSETQYF.

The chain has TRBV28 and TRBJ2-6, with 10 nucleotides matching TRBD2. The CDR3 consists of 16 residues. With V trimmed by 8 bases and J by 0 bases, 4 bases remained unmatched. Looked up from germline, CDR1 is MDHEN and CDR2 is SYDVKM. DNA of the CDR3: TGTGCCAGCGGATTAGCGGGGGGCTCTGGGGCCAACGTCCTGACTTTC. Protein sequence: CASGLAGGSGANVLTF.

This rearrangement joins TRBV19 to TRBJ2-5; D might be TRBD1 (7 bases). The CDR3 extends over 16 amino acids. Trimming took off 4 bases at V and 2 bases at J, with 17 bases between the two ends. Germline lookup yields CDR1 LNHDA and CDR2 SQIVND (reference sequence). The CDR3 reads CASSTNPTGTQETQYF. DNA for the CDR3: TGTGCCAGTAGTACAAACCCGACAGGGACTCAAGAGACCCAGTACTTC.

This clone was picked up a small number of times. The CDR3 nucleotides read TGTGCCAGCAGGGCGACAGGGGGGTGGAACACTGAAGCTTTCTTT. Protein sequence: CASRATGGWNTEAFF. The chain recombines TRBV28 with TRBJ1-1, with 9 bases fitting TRBD1. This CDR3 spans 15 amino acids. J was trimmed by 1 base and V by 6 bases; bases with no gene match: 6. From germline, CDR1 is MDHEN and CDR2 SYDVKM.

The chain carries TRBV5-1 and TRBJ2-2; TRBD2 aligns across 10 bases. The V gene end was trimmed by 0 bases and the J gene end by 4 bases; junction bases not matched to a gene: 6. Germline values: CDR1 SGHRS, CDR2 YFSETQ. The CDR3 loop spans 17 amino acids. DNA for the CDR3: TGCGCCAGCAGCTTGGTCGCTAGCGGGAGTACCACCGGGGAGCTGTTTTTT. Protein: CASSLVASGSTTGELFF.

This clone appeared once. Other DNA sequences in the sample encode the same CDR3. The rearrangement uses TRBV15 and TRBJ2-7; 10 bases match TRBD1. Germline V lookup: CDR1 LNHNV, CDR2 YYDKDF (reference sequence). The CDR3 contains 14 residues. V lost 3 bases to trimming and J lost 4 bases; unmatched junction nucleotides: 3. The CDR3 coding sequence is TGTGCCACCAGCAGCGGACAGGGGGAGTACGAGCAGTACTTC. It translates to CATSSGQGEYEQYF.

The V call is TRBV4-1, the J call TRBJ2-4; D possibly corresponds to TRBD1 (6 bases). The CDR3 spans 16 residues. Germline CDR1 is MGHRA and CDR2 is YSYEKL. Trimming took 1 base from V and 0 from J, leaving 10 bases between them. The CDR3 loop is CASSQGGQLAKNIQYF. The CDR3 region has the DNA TGCGCCAGCAGCCAAGGAGGACAGCTAGCCAAAAACATTCAGTACTTC.

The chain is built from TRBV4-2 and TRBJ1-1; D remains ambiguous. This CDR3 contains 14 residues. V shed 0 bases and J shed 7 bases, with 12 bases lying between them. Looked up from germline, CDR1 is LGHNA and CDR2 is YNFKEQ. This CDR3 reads CASSQESGQYEAFF. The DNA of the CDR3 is TGTGCCAGCAGCCAAGAATCTGGGCAGTATGAAGCTTTCTTT.

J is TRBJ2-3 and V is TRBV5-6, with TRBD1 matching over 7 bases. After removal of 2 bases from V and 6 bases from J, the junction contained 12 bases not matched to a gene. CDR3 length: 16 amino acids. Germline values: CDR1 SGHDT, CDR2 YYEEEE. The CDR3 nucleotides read TGTGCCAGCAGCTTCCCCTGGACAGGATTGAGGGATACGCAGTATTTT. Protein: CASSFPWTGLRDTQYF. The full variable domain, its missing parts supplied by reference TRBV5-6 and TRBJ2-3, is DAGVTQSPTHLIKTRGQQVTLRCSPKSGHDTVSWYQQALGQGPQFIFQYYEEEERQRGNFPDRFSGHQFPNYSSELNVNALLLGDSALYLCASSFPWTGLRDTQYFGPGTRLTVL.

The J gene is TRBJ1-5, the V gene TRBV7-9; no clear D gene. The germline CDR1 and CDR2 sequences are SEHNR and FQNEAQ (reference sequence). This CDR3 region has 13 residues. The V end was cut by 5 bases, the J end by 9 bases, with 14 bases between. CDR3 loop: CASSPSGRGPQHF. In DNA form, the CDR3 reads TGTGCCAGCAGCCCCAGTGGTCGGGGGCCCCAGCATTTT.

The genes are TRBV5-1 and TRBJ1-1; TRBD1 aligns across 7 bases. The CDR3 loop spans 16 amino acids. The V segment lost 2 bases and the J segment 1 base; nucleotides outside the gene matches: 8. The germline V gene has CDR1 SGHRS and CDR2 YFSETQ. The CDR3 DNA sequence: TGCGCCAGCAGCTTAACCACAGGGGCCCGGAACACTGAAGCTTTCTTT. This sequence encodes CASSLTTGARNTEAFF.

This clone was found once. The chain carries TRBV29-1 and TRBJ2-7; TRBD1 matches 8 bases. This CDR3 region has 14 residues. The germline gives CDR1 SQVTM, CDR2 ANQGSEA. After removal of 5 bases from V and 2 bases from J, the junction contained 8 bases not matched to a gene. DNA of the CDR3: TGCAGCGTTTCCGGGACAGGTGGGGCCTACGAGCAGTACTTC. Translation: CSVSGTGGAYEQYF.

CDR3 nucleotide sequence: TGCACCAGCAGCCACATACCTGCGGGACACGATAGCAATCAGCCCCAGCATTTT. Its translation: CTSSHIPAGHDSNQPQHF. The V gene is TRBV1, the J gene TRBJ1-5. TRBV1 represents a pseudogene. The CDR3 spans 18 residues.

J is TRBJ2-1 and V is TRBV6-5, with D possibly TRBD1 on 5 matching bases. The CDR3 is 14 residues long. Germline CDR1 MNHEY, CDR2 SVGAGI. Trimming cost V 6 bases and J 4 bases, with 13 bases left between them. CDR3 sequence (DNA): TGTGCCAGCAGCCCTCCGACAGAGTACAATGAGCAGTTCTTC. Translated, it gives CASSPPTEYNEQFF.

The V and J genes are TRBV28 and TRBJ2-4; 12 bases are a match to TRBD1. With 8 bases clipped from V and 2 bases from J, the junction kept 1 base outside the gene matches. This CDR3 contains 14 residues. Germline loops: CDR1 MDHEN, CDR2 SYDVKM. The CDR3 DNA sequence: TGTGCCAGCGGGACAGGGGGCACCAAAAACATTCAGTACTTC. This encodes CASGTGGTKNIQYF. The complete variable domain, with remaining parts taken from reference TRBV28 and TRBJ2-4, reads DVKVTQSSRYLVKRTGEKVFLECVQDMDHENMFWYRQDPGLGLRLIYFSYDVKMKEKGDIPEGYSVSREKKERFSLILESASTNQTSMYLCASGTGGTKNIQYFGAGTRLSVL.

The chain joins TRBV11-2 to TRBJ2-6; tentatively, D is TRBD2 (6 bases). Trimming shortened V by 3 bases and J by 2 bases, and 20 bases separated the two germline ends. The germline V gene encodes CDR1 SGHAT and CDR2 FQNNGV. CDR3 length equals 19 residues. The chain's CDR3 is CASSFQRGGWLTGANVLTF. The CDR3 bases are TGTGCCAGCAGCTTTCAAAGGGGAGGATGGTTAACTGGGGCCAACGTCCTGACTTTC.

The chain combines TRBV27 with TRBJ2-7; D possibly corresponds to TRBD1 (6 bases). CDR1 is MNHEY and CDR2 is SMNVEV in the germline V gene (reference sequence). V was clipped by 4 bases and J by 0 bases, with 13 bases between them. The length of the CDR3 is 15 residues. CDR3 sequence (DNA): TGTGCCAGCAGTTCCCTGGGGGCTTCCTCCTACGAGCAGTACTTC. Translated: CASSSLGASSYEQYF.

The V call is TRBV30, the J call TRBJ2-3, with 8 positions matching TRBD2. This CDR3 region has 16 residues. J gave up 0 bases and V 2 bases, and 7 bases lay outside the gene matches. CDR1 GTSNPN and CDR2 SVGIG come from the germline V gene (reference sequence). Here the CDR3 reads CAWSLAGYLSTDTQYF. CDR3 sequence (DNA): TGTGCCTGGAGTCTAGCGGGCTATCTTAGCACAGATACGCAGTATTTT.

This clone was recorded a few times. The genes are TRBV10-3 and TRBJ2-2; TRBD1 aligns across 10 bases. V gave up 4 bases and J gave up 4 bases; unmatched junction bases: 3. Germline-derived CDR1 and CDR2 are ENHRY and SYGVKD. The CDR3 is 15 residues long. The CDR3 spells CAISGGTGVTGELFF. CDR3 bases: TGTGCCATCAGTGGGGGGACAGGGGTCACCGGGGAGCTGTTTTTT.

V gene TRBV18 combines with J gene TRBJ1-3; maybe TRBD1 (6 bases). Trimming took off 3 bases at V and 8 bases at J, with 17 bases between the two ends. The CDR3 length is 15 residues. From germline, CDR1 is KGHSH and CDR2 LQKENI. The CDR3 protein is CASSPRTERAYTIYF. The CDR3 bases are TGTGCCAGCTCACCCAGGACAGAACGAGCATACACCATATATTTT.

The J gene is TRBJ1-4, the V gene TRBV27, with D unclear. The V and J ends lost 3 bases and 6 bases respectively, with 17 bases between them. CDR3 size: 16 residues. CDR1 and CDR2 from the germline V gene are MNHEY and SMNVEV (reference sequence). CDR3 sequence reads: CASSFRLGLGDEKLFF. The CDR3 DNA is TGTGCCAGCAGTTTTAGATTAGGACTCGGAGATGAAAAACTGTTTTTT.

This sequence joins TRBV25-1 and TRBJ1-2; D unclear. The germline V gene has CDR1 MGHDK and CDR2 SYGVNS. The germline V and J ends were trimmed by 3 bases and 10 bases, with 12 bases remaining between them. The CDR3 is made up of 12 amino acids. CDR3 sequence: CASSDQRGPYTF. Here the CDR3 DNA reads TGTGCCAGCAGTGATCAACGAGGGCCCTACACCTTC.

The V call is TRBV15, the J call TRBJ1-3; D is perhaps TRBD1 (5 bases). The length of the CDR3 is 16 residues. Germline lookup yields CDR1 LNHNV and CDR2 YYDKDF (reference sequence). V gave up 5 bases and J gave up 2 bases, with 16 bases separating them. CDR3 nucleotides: TGTGCCACCAGCCCTGGGCGGGACCTCACTGGAAACACCATATATTTT. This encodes CATSPGRDLTGNTIYF.

In nucleotides, the CDR3 is TGCGCCAGCAGTGAGGACAGAAGCTCCTACAATGAGCAGTTCTTC. Its protein is CASSEDRSSYNEQFF. The chain recombines TRBV10-1 with TRBJ2-1; perhaps TRBD1 as D (5 bases). The germline gives CDR1 WNHNN, CDR2 SYGVQD (reference sequence). V dropped 2 bases and J dropped 0 bases, with 8 bases sitting between them. The CDR3 is 15 residues long.

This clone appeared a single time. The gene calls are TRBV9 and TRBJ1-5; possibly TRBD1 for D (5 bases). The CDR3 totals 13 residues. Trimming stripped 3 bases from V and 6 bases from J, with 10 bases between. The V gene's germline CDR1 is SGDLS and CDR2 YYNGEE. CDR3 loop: CASSAGPTQPQHF. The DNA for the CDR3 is TGTGCCAGCAGCGCAGGGCCCACTCAGCCCCAGCATTTT.

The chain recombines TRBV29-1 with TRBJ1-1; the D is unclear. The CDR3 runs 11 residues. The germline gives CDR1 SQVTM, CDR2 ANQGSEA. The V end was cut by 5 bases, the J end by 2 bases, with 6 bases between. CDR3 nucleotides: TGCAGCGTTCCAGCAAACACTGAAGCTTTCTTT. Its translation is CSVPANTEAFF.

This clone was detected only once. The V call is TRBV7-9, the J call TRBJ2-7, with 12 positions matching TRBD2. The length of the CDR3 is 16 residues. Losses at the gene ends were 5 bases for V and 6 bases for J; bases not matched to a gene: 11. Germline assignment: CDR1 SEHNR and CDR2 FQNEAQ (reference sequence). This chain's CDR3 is CASSERLAGVGPEQYF. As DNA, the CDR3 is TGTGCCAGCAGCGAGCGACTAGCGGGAGTCGGCCCCGAGCAGTACTTC.

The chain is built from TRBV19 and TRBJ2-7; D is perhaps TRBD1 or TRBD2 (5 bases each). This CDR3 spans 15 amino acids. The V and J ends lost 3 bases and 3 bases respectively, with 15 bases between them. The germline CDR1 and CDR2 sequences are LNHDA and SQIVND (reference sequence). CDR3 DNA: TGTGCCAGTAGTATTCCGGGGCAAGCCCTCTACGAGCAGTACTTC. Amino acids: CASSIPGQALYEQYF. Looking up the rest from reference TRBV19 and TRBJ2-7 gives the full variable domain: DGGITQSPKYLFRKEGQNVTLSCEQNLNHDAMYWYRQDPGQGLRLIYYSQIVNDFQKGDIAEGYSVSREKKESFPLTVTSAQKNPTAFYLCASSIPGQALYEQYFGPGTRLTVT.

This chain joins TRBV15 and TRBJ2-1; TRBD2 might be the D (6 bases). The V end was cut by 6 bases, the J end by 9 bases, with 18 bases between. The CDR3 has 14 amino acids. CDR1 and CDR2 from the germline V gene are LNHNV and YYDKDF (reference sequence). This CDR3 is CATRGGSKNAEQFF. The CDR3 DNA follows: TGTGCCACCAGGGGGGGATCGAAGAACGCTGAGCAGTTCTTC.

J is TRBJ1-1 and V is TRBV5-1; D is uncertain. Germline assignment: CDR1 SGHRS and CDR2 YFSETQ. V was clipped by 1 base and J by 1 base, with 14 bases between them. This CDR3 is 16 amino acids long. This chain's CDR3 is CASSLLAAAKNTEAFF. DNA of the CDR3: TGCGCCAGCAGCTTGCTCGCGGCAGCCAAGAACACTGAAGCTTTCTTT.

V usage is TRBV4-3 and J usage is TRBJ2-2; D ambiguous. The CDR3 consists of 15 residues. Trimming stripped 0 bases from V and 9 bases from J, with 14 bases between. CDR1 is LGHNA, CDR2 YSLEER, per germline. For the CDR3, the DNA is TGCGCCAGCAGCCAAGATATGGGCCCCGCGAGGGAGCTGTTTTTT. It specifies CASSQDMGPARELFF.